A selection of T cell receptor beta chains follows, all from one sample in a study of T cells in Graves' hyperthyroidism and ophthalmopathy. A single record per CDR3 protein comes from TCRdb applying MiXCR to the multiplex PCR reads. The table lists approximately 430,000 distinct CDR3 sequences, around 14% of them singletons, with almost 8% in the top ten. The sequenced sample consisted of blood. The receptor source for this set is a woman in her late teens or twenties with Graves' hyperthyroidism. CDR3s include the opening cysteine and the closing phenylalanine or tryptophan. A D gene is named only where the DNA matches it firmly. Size is stated for part of the rows, as once, few or many counts, or as a class when the clone is expanded.

v_gene: TRBV27; abundance: many; d_gene: -; j_gene: TRBJ2-1; CDR3aa: CASSPRGLGYEQFF; CDR3nt: TGTGCCAGCAGTCCCCGGGGGTTGGGCTATGAGCAGTTCTTC
v_gene: TRBV5-1; abundance: many; d_gene: -; j_gene: TRBJ2-4; CDR3aa: CASSLVGSIAKNIQYF; CDR3nt: TGCGCCAGCAGCTTGGTTGGCTCAATAGCCAAAAACATTCAGTACTTC
v_gene: TRBV7-3; abundance: -; d_gene: -; j_gene: TRBJ1-3; CDR3aa: CASSLSGRQAGGTIYF; CDR3nt: TGTGCCAGCAGCTTAAGCGGTCGGCAGGCCGGAGGCACCATATATTTT
v_gene: TRBV3-1; abundance: many; d_gene: TRBD2; j_gene: TRBJ2-7; CDR3aa: CASSLGLERPAEQYF; CDR3nt: TGTGCCAGCAGCCTAGGACTAGAGCGGCCTGCCGAGCAGTACTTC
v_gene: TRBV14; abundance: few; d_gene: -; j_gene: TRBJ2-5; CDR3aa: CASSQESRTPKYF; CDR3nt: TGTGCCAGCAGCCAAGAATCCCGGACTCCTAAGTACTTC
v_gene: TRBV4-1; abundance: few; d_gene: -; j_gene: TRBJ1-1; CDR3aa: CASSPVGGGRNTEAFF; CDR3nt: TGCGCCAGCAGCCCCGTAGGTGGGGGCCGGAACACTGAAGCTTTCTTT
v_gene: TRBV12-3/TRBV12-4; abundance: many; d_gene: -; j_gene: TRBJ2-1; CDR3aa: CASRRLSGSEQFF; CDR3nt: TGTGCCAGCAGGAGGCTTAGTGGATCTGAGCAGTTCTTC
v_gene: TRBV6-5; abundance: many; d_gene: -; j_gene: TRBJ2-7; CDR3aa: CASSYGSWGRPREQYF; CDR3nt: TGTGCCAGCAGTTACGGTTCTTGGGGGCGTCCGCGCGAGCAGTACTTC
v_gene: TRBV20-1; abundance: many; d_gene: TRBD2; j_gene: TRBJ2-3; CDR3aa: CSASAGGPPDTQYF; CDR3nt: TGCAGTGCTAGCGCGGGGGGGCCTCCAGATACGCAGTATTTT
v_gene: TRBV28; abundance: many; d_gene: -; j_gene: TRBJ1-3; CDR3aa: CASSPPPAGTGNTIYF; CDR3nt: TGTGCCAGCAGTCCCCCGCCCGCAGGGACTGGAAACACCATATATTTT
v_gene: TRBV15; abundance: few; d_gene: -; j_gene: TRBJ1-5; CDR3aa: CATSYSRTNQPQHF; CDR3nt: TGTGCCACCAGTTACTCCAGGACGAATCAGCCCCAGCATTTT
v_gene: TRBV19; abundance: -; d_gene: -; j_gene: TRBJ1-1; CDR3aa: CASSIDGTRVMNTEAFF; CDR3nt: TGTGCCAGTAGTATAGATGGGACCAGGGTAATGAACACTGAAGCTTTCTTT
v_gene: TRBV5-8; abundance: -; d_gene: -; j_gene: TRBJ1-6; CDR3aa: CASSLGEDSYSPLHF; CDR3nt: TGTGCCAGCAGCTTGGGGGAAGACAGTTATTCACCCCTCCACTTT
v_gene: TRBV9; abundance: few; d_gene: TRBD2; j_gene: TRBJ2-1; CDR3aa: CASSVEFGRGPWGNEQFF; CDR3nt: TGTGCCAGCAGCGTAGAATTCGGGAGGGGCCCCTGGGGAAATGAGCAGTTCTTC
v_gene: TRBV3-1; abundance: many; d_gene: -; j_gene: TRBJ1-2; CDR3aa: CASSQDGIGANYGYTF; CDR3nt: TGTGCCAGCAGCCAAGATGGTATAGGAGCTAACTATGGCTACACCTTC
v_gene: TRBV4-2; abundance: few; d_gene: -; j_gene: TRBJ2-1; CDR3aa: CASSQDPIPNEQFF; CDR3nt: TGTGCCAGCAGCCAAGATCCTATCCCCAATGAGCAGTTCTTC
v_gene: TRBV2; abundance: -; d_gene: TRBD1; j_gene: TRBJ1-1; CDR3aa: CASSPGDRNTEAFF; CDR3nt: TGTGCCAGCAGTCCGGGGGACAGGAACACTGAAGCTTTCTTT
v_gene: TRBV6-5; abundance: many; d_gene: TRBD1; j_gene: TRBJ2-7; CDR3aa: CASSYAGQGDEQYF; CDR3nt: TGTGCCAGCAGTTACGCGGGACAGGGGGACGAGCAGTACTTC
v_gene: TRBV7-2; abundance: many; d_gene: TRBD2; j_gene: TRBJ2-1; CDR3aa: CASSLVGLAGPFNYNEQFF; CDR3nt: TGTGCCAGCAGCTTAGTGGGACTAGCGGGACCTTTTAACTACAATGAGCAGTTCTTC
v_gene: TRBV7-3; abundance: many; d_gene: TRBD2; j_gene: TRBJ2-5; CDR3aa: CASSPGTSGGFQETQYF; CDR3nt: TGTGCCAGCAGCCCTGGGACTAGCGGGGGGTTCCAAGAGACCCAGTACTTC
v_gene: TRBV28; abundance: many; d_gene: TRBD1; j_gene: TRBJ1-2; CDR3aa: CASKRDRGRVLWYGYTF; CDR3nt: TGTGCCAGCAAGAGGGACAGGGGGCGCGTATTATGGTATGGCTACACCTTC
v_gene: TRBV11-2; abundance: many; d_gene: TRBD2; j_gene: TRBJ2-1; CDR3aa: CASSLGAGGTSSYNEQFF; CDR3nt: TGTGCCAGCAGCTTAGGAGCGGGGGGCACTAGCTCCTACAATGAGCAGTTCTTC
v_gene: TRBV19; abundance: few; d_gene: -; j_gene: TRBJ1-4; CDR3aa: CASSILHRRWKEKLFF; CDR3nt: TGTGCCAGTAGTATACTTCACAGGAGGTGGAAGGAAAAACTGTTTTTT
v_gene: TRBV7-8; abundance: many; d_gene: TRBD2; j_gene: TRBJ2-7; CDR3aa: CASTVGGGRANLAAYEQYF; CDR3nt: TGTGCCAGCACCGTAGGCGGCGGGAGGGCCAATCTCGCCGCCTACGAGCAGTACTTC
v_gene: TRBV24-1; abundance: many; d_gene: -; j_gene: TRBJ1-5; CDR3aa: CATSELTGIWHF; CDR3nt: TGTGCCACCAGTGAGTTGACGGGTATTTGGCATTTT
v_gene: TRBV7-8; abundance: many; d_gene: -; j_gene: TRBJ1-2; CDR3aa: CASSLAGSNYGYTF; CDR3nt: TGTGCCAGCAGCTTAGCGGGGAGCAACTATGGCTACACCTTC
v_gene: TRBV29-1; abundance: few; d_gene: -; j_gene: TRBJ2-7; CDR3aa: CSVMMDYYEQYF; CDR3nt: TGCAGCGTTATGATGGACTACTACGAGCAGTACTTC
v_gene: TRBV4-1; abundance: -; d_gene: TRBD2; j_gene: TRBJ2-3; CDR3aa: CASSQRLAGSDTQYF; CDR3nt: TGCGCCAGCAGCCAAAGACTAGCGGGTTCAGATACGCAGTATTTT
v_gene: TRBV6-2/TRBV6-3; abundance: many; d_gene: -; j_gene: TRBJ2-3; CDR3aa: CASSFPDTQYF; CDR3nt: TGTGCCAGCAGTTTCCCAGATACGCAGTATTTT
v_gene: TRBV3-1; abundance: many; d_gene: TRBD1; j_gene: TRBJ2-5; CDR3aa: CASRTTGGAETQYF; CDR3nt: TGTGCCAGCAGAACGACAGGGGGCGCGGAGACCCAGTACTTC
v_gene: TRBV4-1; abundance: -; d_gene: -; j_gene: TRBJ2-7; CDR3aa: CASSPLLGSGEQYF; CDR3nt: TGCGCCAGCAGCCCCCTCCTTGGCTCAGGCGAGCAGTACTTC
v_gene: TRBV6-2/TRBV6-3; abundance: -; d_gene: -; j_gene: TRBJ2-7; CDR3aa: CASSQRRLSYEQYF; CDR3nt: TGTGCCAGCAGCCAGCGGAGACTCTCCTACGAGCAGTACTTC
v_gene: TRBV12-5; abundance: many; d_gene: -; j_gene: TRBJ2-3; CDR3aa: CASGLSGQSATDTQYF; CDR3nt: TGTGCTAGTGGTTTGTCCGGACAGTCTGCCACAGATACGCAGTATTTT
v_gene: TRBV20-1; abundance: many; d_gene: TRBD2; j_gene: TRBJ2-1; CDR3aa: CSASGGKLNNEQFF; CDR3nt: TGCAGTGCTTCGGGGGGAAAGCTTAACAATGAGCAGTTCTTC
v_gene: TRBV10-3; abundance: many; d_gene: -; j_gene: TRBJ1-2; CDR3aa: CAIGTSSYGYTF; CDR3nt: TGTGCCATTGGGACGTCTTCCTATGGCTACACCTTC
v_gene: TRBV25-1; abundance: -; d_gene: -; j_gene: TRBJ1-2; CDR3aa: CASSDHNRDYTF; CDR3nt: TGTGCCAGCAGTGATCACAACAGGGATTACACCTTC
v_gene: TRBV20-1; abundance: -; d_gene: -; j_gene: TRBJ2-7; CDR3aa: CSARPTLEGSSSYEQYF; CDR3nt: TGCAGTGCTAGACCAACCCTTGAAGGCTCCTCCTCCTACGAGCAGTACTTC
v_gene: TRBV30; abundance: -; d_gene: -; j_gene: TRBJ2-7; CDR3aa: CAWSRRQTSYEQYF; CDR3nt: TGTGCCTGGAGTCGTAGGCAGACAAGCTACGAGCAGTACTTC
v_gene: TRBV12-3/TRBV12-4; abundance: many; d_gene: TRBD1; j_gene: TRBJ2-4; CDR3aa: CASSLRQGKNIQYF; CDR3nt: TGTGCCAGCAGTTTACGACAGGGAAAAAACATTCAGTACTTC
v_gene: TRBV12-3/TRBV12-4; abundance: -; d_gene: -; j_gene: TRBJ2-3; CDR3aa: CASSFRVNELTDTQYF; CDR3nt: TGTGCCAGCAGTTTTAGAGTTAACGAGCTCACAGATACGCAGTATTTT
v_gene: TRBV11-2; abundance: -; d_gene: TRBD2; j_gene: TRBJ2-1; CDR3aa: CASSLASGSLGNEQFF; CDR3nt: TGTGCCAGCAGCTTAGCTAGCGGGAGTCTGGGCAATGAGCAGTTCTTC
v_gene: TRBV7-3; abundance: many; d_gene: -; j_gene: TRBJ2-1; CDR3aa: CASSPGDAVQFF; CDR3nt: TGTGCCAGCAGCCCCGGAGATGCGGTTCAGTTCTTC
v_gene: TRBV13; abundance: many; d_gene: -; j_gene: TRBJ2-1; CDR3aa: CASSLWTAYNEQFF; CDR3nt: TGTGCCAGCAGCTTATGGACAGCCTACAATGAGCAGTTCTTC
v_gene: TRBV4-1; abundance: -; d_gene: -; j_gene: TRBJ2-7; CDR3aa: CASSQYPGNYEQYF; CDR3nt: TGCGCCAGCAGCCAATACCCGGGGAACTACGAGCAGTACTTC
v_gene: TRBV18; abundance: many; d_gene: TRBD1; j_gene: TRBJ2-3; CDR3aa: CASSPLRSGTGRRNTQYF; CDR3nt: TGTGCCAGCTCACCTCTCCGTTCTGGGACAGGGCGTCGGAATACGCAGTATTTT
v_gene: TRBV12-3/TRBV12-4; abundance: -; d_gene: -; j_gene: TRBJ1-1; CDR3aa: CASRGGPMNTEAFF; CDR3nt: TGTGCCAGCAGGGGGGGACCCATGAACACTGAAGCTTTCTTT